The T cell receptor (beta chain) described here comes from a study of regulatory T cells in long-lasting Graves disease (dated by TCRdb to the early 2020s). About the investigation overall: Newly diagnosed Graves' disease patients had taken antithyroid drugs for less than 3 months. Peripheral blood TCR sequencing and RNA sequencing compared persistent Graves' disease patients with newly diagnosed Graves' disease patients. The study was registered as a clinical trial and conducted in China. TCR sequencing covered about 13 persistent and roughly 20 newly diagnosed Graves' disease patients, some 33 samples in total.

This clonotype was counted only a few times. Which antigen it targets is not known. No much larger clonotype is one base removed from it; base qualities were not supplied. Study-wide conclusions, independent of this receptor: As a limitation, the authors acknowledged that the small sample size may reduce accuracy. Compared with newly diagnosed patients, patients with persistent Graves' disease had lower TCR Shannon entropy and fewer highly expanded clones, which suggests clonal expansion. More public clonotypes were shared among persistent patients (around 3,000) than among newly diagnosed patients (966). Because the primary lesion, thyroid tissue, could not be accessed, the study looked at peripheral blood alone. Sequencing and analysis were restricted to the TCR beta chain.

In the paper's terms, the time point label means: newly diagnosed GD, antithyroid drugs for less than 3 months. RNA was extracted from PBMCs in TRIzol for both TCR sequencing and RNA sequencing. Graves' disease was diagnosed according to American Thyroid Association guidelines. The patients came from an endocrinology department in Xi'an, China. Each patient gave roughly 10 milliliters of peripheral blood, collected in an EDTA anticoagulant tube. Ficoll Paque Plus density gradient separation was used to isolate PBMCs, and no further T cell sorting was performed. RNA quality was checked with an Agilent 2100 Bioanalyzer and agarose gel, and concentration with a NanoDrop 2000. Libraries were made using multiplex PCR. The sequencer was an Illumina HiSeq 4000. To build TCR beta libraries, CDR3 regions were amplified by Arm-PCR using iRepertoire HTBI primers. Before sequencing, the PCR products went through gel purification. The authors' analysis ran thus. Gene usage analysis of CDR3 amino acid clonotypes relied on the roughly 64 TRBV and 15 or so TRBJ segments identified across samples. COPE and FqMerger were used to merge filtered high-quality paired reads into contigs. BLAST was used to align contigs to the IMGT TRBV, TRBD and TRBJ reference genes, and CDR3 was defined following IMGT. Any clonotype with a frequency above 0.1% was counted as a highly expanded clone. Shannon entropy was used to measure repertoire diversity, and the Gini coefficient was used to measure V-J evenness. A clonotype found in more than one individual was treated as public. Through fastp at Q25 and MiXCR, TCRdb rebuilt clones from the public reads, retaining in-frame beta chains. For every CDR3 protein sequence, its rows merge into one entry that carries the most common genes and DNA. The V and J calls come from TCRdb's annotation, not from the publication. Counted in this sample were about 620,000 distinct CDR3 sequences; approximately 15% of them appeared once. Clones ranked in the top ten supply approximately 18% of the sample.

This sample also appeared in a second study, on T cells in Graves' hyperthyroidism and ophthalmopathy. Per that second paper: A patient counted as having stable Graves' hyperthyroidism if no progression to ophthalmopathy occurred over 18 months of follow-up. Hyperthyroidism patients were newly diagnosed, had a disease duration of under 2 months, and were aged 18 to 65 years. Patients with uncontrolled infections, other autoimmune diseases, pregnancy or lactation were excluded. Diagnoses were established on the basis of clinical symptoms, serum thyroxine and TRAb, thyroid ultrasound, and orbital computed tomography. The first round of RT-PCR for the TCR CDR3 was performed with the HTBI primer set and the Qiagen OneStep RT-PCR kit. Most expanded thyroid clonotypes (frequency above 0.001) were also found in blood, which suggests that blood repertoires may mirror thyroid immune responses. A 13 V-J signature model separated ophthalmopathy from stable hyperthyroidism, with approximately 87% sensitivity and about 81% specificity in cross-validation and 80%/75% in testing. During validation, the model predicted progression to ophthalmopathy a median of around 7 months ahead of onset, with almost 71% sensitivity and about 72% specificity. A discovery cohort of approximately 100 patients, about 43 with Graves' ophthalmopathy and roughly 59 with stable Graves' hyperthyroidism, was used to find distinguishing TCR V-J signatures. Whether ophthalmopathy could be predicted prospectively was tested in an independent validation cohort made up of 18 hyperthyroidism patients plus 17 patients who later progressed to ophthalmopathy. For training and testing, the roughly 93 patients in the discovery cohort were randomly divided in a 7:3 ratio. In addition, the study compared T-cell repertoires in thyroid tissue and in blood from five to seven Graves' hyperthyroidism patients. After blood sampling, hyperthyroidism patients were treated with methimazole at a starting dose of 30 mg daily, and ophthalmopathy patients were treated with high-dose intravenous methylprednisolone. A second multiplex PCR round built the libraries, followed by size selection and purification. The libraries were sequenced on an Illumina HiSeq2000 using paired-end 100 bp reads. Raw data were processed with SOAPnuke, discarding reads with adapters, uncalled bases, mean Phred below 15, or no exact constant-primer or identifier match. COPE v1.2.5 was used to merge the high-quality paired reads, and each unique nucleotide sequence was defined as a clonotype. Clonotypes were aligned to IMGT TRBV, TRBD and TRBJ reference segments using MiTCR v1.1. Analysis was restricted to V-J combinations with a frequency above 0.0001, which covered 98% to 99.2% of repertoires. A TCS score was defined as the ratio of F50 (clonal expansion) to E x V (chaos), with BLOSUM62-based TCRdist applied between CDR3 peptides within each V-J. Welch's t-statistics and random forest reduced 500 to 550 V-J features to 10 to 15, which were used in a naive Bayes classifier (R e1071). Sample size was not statistically predetermined, and investigators were not blinded to group allocation. The paper describes TCR Vbeta CDR3 sequencing of fewer than 150 peripheral blood samples, made up of 43 ophthalmopathy patients, 70 to 75 hyperthyroidism patients and around 17 progressor patients.

The input for sequencing was peripheral blood mononuclear cells (PBMCs), taken at new diagnosis, from a patient treated with antithyroid drugs. The clonotype originates from a woman aged 25 to 39 with Graves disease. Donor details come from another sample of the same person, matched by shared clones.

DNA sequence: TGTGCCAGCAGCCCCCACTGGGGGAGTTACGAGCAGTACTTC. Its product reads: CASSPHWGSYEQYF. This sequence uses TRBV9 and TRBJ2-7, with the D assignment possibly TRBD1 or TRBD2, given 5 matching bases for each. Deletion took 4 bases off V and 4 bases off J, with a span of 15 bases between the germline ends. Taken from cysteine to phenylalanine, the CDR3 has 14 residues. Only the CDR3 DNA stays, 42 bases, in frame from base 1. CDR1 SGDLS and CDR2 YYNGEE were looked up in the germline V gene. Full variable domain (CDR3 extended with the reference TRBV9 and TRBJ2-7 proteins): DSGVTQTPKHLITATGQRVTLRCSPRSGDLSVYWYQQSLDQGLQFLIQYYNGEERAKGNILERFSAQQFPDLHSELNLSSLELGDSALYFCASSPHWGSYEQYFGPGTRLTVT.